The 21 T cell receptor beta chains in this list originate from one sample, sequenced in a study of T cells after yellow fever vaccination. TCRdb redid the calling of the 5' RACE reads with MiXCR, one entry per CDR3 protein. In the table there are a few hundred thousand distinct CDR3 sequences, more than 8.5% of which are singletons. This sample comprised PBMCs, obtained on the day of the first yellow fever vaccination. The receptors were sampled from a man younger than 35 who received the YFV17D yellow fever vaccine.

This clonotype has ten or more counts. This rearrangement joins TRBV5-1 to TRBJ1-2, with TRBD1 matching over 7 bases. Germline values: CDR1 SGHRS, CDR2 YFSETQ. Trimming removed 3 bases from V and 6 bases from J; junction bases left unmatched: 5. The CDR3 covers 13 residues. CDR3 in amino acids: CASSYTGDHGYTF. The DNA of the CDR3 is TGCGCCAGCAGCTACACAGGGGATCATGGCTACACCTTC.

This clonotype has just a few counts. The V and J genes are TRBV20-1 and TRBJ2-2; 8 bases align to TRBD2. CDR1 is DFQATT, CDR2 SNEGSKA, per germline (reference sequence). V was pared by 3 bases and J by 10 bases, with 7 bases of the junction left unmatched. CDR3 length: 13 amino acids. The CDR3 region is CSASGGARMELFF. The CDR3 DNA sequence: TGCAGTGCTAGCGGGGGGGCGCGAATGGAGCTGTTTTTT.

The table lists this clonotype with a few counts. CDR3 sequence (DNA): TGTGCCAGCAGCCCCAGGCGGGGGACGAACACCGGGGAGCTGTTTTTT. It yields the protein CASSPRRGTNTGELFF. The rearrangement links TRBV7-3 to TRBJ2-2; 7 nucleotides line up with TRBD2. J lost 0 bases, V lost 5 bases, and 6 bases had no gene match. Germline V lookup: CDR1 SGHTA, CDR2 FQGTGA. CDR3 length: 16 residues.

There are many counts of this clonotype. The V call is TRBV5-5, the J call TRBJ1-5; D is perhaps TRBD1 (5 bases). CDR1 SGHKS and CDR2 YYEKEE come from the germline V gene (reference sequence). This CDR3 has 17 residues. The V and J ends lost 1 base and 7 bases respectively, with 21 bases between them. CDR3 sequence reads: CASSLRPGPQGVQPQHF. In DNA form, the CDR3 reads TGTGCCAGCAGCTTGAGACCGGGACCCCAAGGGGTACAGCCCCAGCATTTT. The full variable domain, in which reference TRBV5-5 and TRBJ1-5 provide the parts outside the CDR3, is DAGVTQSPTHLIKTRGQQVTLRCSPISGHKSVSWYQQVLGQGPQFIFQYYEKEERGRGNFPDRFSARQFPNYSSELNVNALLLGDSALYLCASSLRPGPQGVQPQHFGDGTRLSIL.

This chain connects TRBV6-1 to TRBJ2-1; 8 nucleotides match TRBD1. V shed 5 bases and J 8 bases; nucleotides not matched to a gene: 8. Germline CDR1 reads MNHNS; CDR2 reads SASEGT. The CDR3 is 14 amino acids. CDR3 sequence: CASSRTGFGDEQFF. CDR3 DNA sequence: TGTGCCAGCAGTAGGACAGGGTTTGGGGATGAGCAGTTCTTC.

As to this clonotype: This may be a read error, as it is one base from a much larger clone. In DNA form, the CDR3 reads TGTGCCAGCAGTTTCCGGGACAGACGGGGCTCCACCTTC. It encodes CASSFRDRRGSTF. The rearrangement joins TRBV27 to TRBJ1-2; 7 bases match TRBD1. The CDR3 is made up of 13 amino acids. The germline V gene has CDR1 MNHEY and CDR2 SMNVEV (reference sequence).

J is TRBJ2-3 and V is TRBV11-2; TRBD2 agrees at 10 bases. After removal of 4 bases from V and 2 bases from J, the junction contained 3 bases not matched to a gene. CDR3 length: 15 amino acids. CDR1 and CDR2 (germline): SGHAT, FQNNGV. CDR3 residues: CASSSLAGATDTQYF. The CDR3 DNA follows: TGTGCCAGCAGCTCTCTAGCGGGGGCCACAGATACGCAGTATTTT. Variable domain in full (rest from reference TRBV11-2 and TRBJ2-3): EAGVAQSPRYKIIEKRQSVAFWCNPISGHATLYWYQQILGQGPKLLIQFQNNGVVDDSQLPKDRFSAERLKGVDSTLKIQPAKLEDSAVYLCASSSLAGATDTQYFGPGTRLTVL.

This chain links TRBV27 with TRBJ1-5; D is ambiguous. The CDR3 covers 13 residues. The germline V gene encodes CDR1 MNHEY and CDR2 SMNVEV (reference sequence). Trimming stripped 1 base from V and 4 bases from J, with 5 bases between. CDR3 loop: CASSLYRNQPQHF. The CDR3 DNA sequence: TGTGCCAGCAGTTTATACAGAAATCAGCCCCAGCATTTT.

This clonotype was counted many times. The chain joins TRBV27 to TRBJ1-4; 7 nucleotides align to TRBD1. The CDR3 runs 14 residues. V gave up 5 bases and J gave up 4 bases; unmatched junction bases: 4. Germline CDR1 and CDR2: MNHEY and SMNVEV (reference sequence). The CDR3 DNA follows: TGTGCCAGCAGTGCGACAGGGTTTAATGAAAAACTGTTTTTT. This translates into CASSATGFNEKLFF.

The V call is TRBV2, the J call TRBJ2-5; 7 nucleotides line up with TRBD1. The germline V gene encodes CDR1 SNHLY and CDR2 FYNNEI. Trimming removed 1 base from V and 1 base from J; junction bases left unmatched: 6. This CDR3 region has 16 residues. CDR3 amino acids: CASSEETGRLQETQYF. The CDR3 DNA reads TGTGCCAGCAGTGAAGAGACAGGGCGACTCCAAGAGACCCAGTACTTC.

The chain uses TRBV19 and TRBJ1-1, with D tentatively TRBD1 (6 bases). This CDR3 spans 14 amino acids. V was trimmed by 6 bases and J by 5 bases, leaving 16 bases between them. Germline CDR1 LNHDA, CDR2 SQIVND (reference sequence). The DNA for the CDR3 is TGTGCCAGTAGCAATCAGGGGAGAGGGACTGAAGCTTTCTTT. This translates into CASSNQGRGTEAFF.

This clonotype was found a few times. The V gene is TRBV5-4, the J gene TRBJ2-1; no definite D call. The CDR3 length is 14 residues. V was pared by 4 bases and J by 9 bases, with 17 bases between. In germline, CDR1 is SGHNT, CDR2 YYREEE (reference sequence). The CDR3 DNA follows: TGTGCCAGCAGCATCCGGGTATTCGGCGGTGAGCAGTTCTTC. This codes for CASSIRVFGGEQFF.

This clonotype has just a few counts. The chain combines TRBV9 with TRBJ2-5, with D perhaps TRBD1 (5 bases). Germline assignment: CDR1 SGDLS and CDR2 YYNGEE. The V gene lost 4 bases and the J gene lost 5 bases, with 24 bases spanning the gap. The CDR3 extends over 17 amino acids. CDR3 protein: CASSQPSLIGDTETQYF. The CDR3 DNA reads TGTGCCAGCAGCCAACCGTCATTGATAGGGGATACGGAGACCCAGTACTTC.

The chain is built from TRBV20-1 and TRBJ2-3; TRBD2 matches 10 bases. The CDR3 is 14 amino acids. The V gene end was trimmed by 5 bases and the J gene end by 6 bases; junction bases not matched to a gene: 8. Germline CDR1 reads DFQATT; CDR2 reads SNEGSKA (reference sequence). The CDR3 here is CSAERGGMGDTQYF. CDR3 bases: TGCAGTGCTGAGCGGGGGGGGATGGGTGATACGCAGTATTTT.

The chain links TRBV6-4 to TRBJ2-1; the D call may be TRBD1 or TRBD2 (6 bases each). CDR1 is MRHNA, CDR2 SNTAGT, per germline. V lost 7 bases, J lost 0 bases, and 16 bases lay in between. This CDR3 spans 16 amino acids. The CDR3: CASNPEGGSSYNEQFF. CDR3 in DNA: TGTGCCAGCAACCCTGAGGGGGGAAGCTCCTACAATGAGCAGTTCTTC.

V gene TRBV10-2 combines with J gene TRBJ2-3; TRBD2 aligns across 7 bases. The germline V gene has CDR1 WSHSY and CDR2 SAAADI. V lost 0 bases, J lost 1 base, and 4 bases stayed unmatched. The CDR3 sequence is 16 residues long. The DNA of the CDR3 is TGCGCCAGCAGTGAGTCGGGGACTATAGGCACAGATACGCAGTATTTT. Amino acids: CASSESGTIGTDTQYF.

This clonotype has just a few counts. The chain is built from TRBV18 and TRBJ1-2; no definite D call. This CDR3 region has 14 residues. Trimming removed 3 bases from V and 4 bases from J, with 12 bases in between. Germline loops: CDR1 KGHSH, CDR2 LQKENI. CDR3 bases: TGTGCCAGCTCACCGCCGGCGGAGTTCTATGGCTACACCTTC. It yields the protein CASSPPAEFYGYTF.

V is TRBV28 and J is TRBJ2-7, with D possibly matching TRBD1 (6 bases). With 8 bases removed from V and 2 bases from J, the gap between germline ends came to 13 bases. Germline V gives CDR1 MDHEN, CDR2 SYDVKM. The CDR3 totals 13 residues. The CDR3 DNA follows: TGTGCCAGCTGGGGTAGGGGGACCTACGAGCAGTACGTC. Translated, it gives CASWGRGTYEQYV.

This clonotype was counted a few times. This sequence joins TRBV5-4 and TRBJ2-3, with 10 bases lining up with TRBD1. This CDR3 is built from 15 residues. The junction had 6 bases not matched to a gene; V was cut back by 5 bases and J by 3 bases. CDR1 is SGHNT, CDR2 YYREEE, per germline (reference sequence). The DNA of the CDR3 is TGTGCCAGCAGTAGACCGGGACAGGGGACAGATACGCAGTATTTT. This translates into CASSRPGQGTDTQYF.

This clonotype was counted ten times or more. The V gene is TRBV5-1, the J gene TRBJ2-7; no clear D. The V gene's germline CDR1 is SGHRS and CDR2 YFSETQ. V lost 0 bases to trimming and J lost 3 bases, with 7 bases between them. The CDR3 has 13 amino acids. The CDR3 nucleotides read TGCGCCAGCAGCTTGGCTCCAGGCTACGAGCAGTACGTC. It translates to CASSLAPGYEQYV.

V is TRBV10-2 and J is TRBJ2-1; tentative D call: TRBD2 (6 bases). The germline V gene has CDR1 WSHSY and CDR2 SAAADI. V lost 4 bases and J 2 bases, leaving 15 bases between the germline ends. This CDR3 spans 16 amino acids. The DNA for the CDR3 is TGCGCCAGCAGTGTAGTGGGACTCCCAGCCTACAATGAGCAGTTCTTC. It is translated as CASSVVGLPAYNEQFF.